One T cell receptor (beta chain) is described in this entry. Its target is unknown. Oncomine TCR Beta short-read sequencing was applied to DNA from cultured CD4+ T cells. TCRdb reanalysed the PCR reads using MiXCR and keeps one entry per CDR3 protein. The table includes about 17,000 distinct CDR3 sequences, roughly three fifths detected once. Per the germline V gene, CDR1 is SGHDN and CDR2 is FVKESK. This CDR3 contains 12 residues. Trimming cost V 3 bases and J 5 bases, with 7 bases left between them. The data belong to a study of vaccination and CD4 T cells after COVID-19. In the study overall: The BNT162b2 or mRNA-1273 vaccine was given to participants in two doses.

Study-wide results and caveats: Nearly all convalescent vaccine-specific clones, 304 of 307, recognized only SARS-CoV-2 spike.

Treatment noted: approximately nine-day PBMC culture with coronavirus spike peptide pools or control peptides (ViraFEST assay). This chain uses TRBV14 with TRBJ2-5; unclear D gene. The sequencing sample was made of CD4+ T cells from blood, cultured in vitro. This receptor was taken from a human donor who had recovered from COVID-19. DNA for the CDR3: TGTGCCAGCAGCCAGTCGTACGAGACCCAGTACTTC. It yields the protein CASSQSYETQYF.